Presented here are 25 T cell receptor beta chains from one specimen sequenced in a study of shared clonotypes between healthy human individuals. Generated by immunoSEQ multiplex PCR, the TCRdb table keeps only in-frame clones and is missing some. The sample has under 1,100,000 clones, about 75% seen once. The sequenced material came from memory CD4+ T cells sorted from blood. The subset was: CD45RA-negative fraction. The origin of the receptors is a man aged 18 to 35 in good health.

This clone came up many times. Other DNA sequences within the sample encode an identical CDR3. The V call is TRBV6-1, the J call TRBJ2-5, with no clear D. V lost 3 bases to trimming and J lost 5 bases, with 4 bases between them. There are 11 residues in the CDR3. Germline assignment: CDR1 MNHNS and CDR2 SASEGT. CDR3 nucleotide sequence: TGTGCCAGCAGTGACCTGGAGACCCAGTACTTC. It yields the protein CASSDLETQYF.

Regarding this clone: The sample contains more than one DNA sequence encoding this CDR3. The chain recombines TRBV2 with TRBJ2-7, with TRBD2 matching over 9 bases. Germline V gives CDR1 SNHLY, CDR2 FYNNEI. The CDR3 is 16 amino acids. J gave up 6 bases and V 0 bases, and 9 bases lay outside the gene matches. The DNA of the CDR3 is TGTGCCAGCAGTGAAGCACCGCGGGGGGGGCGGAGCGAGCAGTACTTC. It yields the protein CASSEAPRGGRSEQYF.

The rearrangement joins TRBV5-1 to TRBJ2-7; 10 bases align to TRBD1. This CDR3 has 14 amino acids. Germline CDR1 reads SGHRS; CDR2 reads YFSETQ. Trimming at V came to 4 bases and at J to 3 bases, leaving 4 bases not matched to a gene. This chain's CDR3 is CASSIRTGGYEQYF. CDR3 bases: TGCGCCAGCAGCATCAGGACAGGGGGCTACGAGCAGTACTTC.

The chain combines TRBV7-2 with TRBJ1-2; TRBD1 agrees at 8 bases. With 8 bases clipped from V and 7 bases from J, the junction kept 12 bases outside the gene matches. This CDR3 has 14 amino acids. Germline CDR1 and CDR2: SGHTA and FQGNSA. The CDR3 nucleotides are TGTGCCAGCCTGACGTGGACAGGGAGGGGTGGCTACACCTTC. It encodes CASLTWTGRGGYTF. The full variable domain, with the rest looked up from reference TRBV7-2 and TRBJ1-2, is GAGVSQSPSNKVTEKGKDVELRCDPISGHTALYWYRQSLGQGLEFLIYFQGNSAPDKSGLPSDRFSAERTGGSVSTLTIQRTQQEDSAVYLCASLTWTGRGGYTFGSGTRLTVV.

This clone was observed a handful of times. The chain uses TRBV2 and TRBJ1-4; D is undetermined. V was pared by 7 bases and J by 4 bases, with 10 bases between. The CDR3 has 13 residues. From germline, CDR1 is SNHLY and CDR2 FYNNEI. The CDR3 nucleotides are TGTGCCAGCAACATCTTCGGTAATGAAAAACTGTTTTTT. It encodes CASNIFGNEKLFF.

The chain is built from TRBV5-4 and TRBJ2-3, with unresolved D. V shed 0 bases and J shed 1 base, with 12 bases lying between them. The CDR3 has 16 residues. Germline V gives CDR1 SGHNT, CDR2 YYREEE (reference sequence). CDR3 sequence reads: CASSLATYSRTDTQYF. The DNA of the CDR3 is TGTGCCAGCAGCTTGGCCACCTATTCACGCACAGATACGCAGTATTTT. Using reference TRBV5-4 and TRBJ2-3 for the parts outside the CDR3, the full variable domain is ETGVTQSPTHLIKTRGQQVTLRCSSQSGHNTVSWYQQALGQGPQFIFQYYREEENGRGNFPPRFSGLQFPNYSSELNVNALELDDSALYLCASSLATYSRTDTQYFGPGTRLTVL.

This clone was found many times. The chain has TRBV5-6 and TRBJ1-1; TRBD1 aligns across 9 bases. V gave up 0 bases and J gave up 1 base; unmatched junction bases: 1. Germline assignment: CDR1 SGHDT and CDR2 YYEEEE. The CDR3 is 15 residues long. DNA for the CDR3: TGTGCCAGCAGCTTGGTGGGACAGGGGAACACTGAAGCTTTCTTT. Protein product: CASSLVGQGNTEAFF.

The chain links TRBV6-1 to TRBJ2-7, with 8 bases identical to TRBD2. The V gene's germline CDR1 is MNHNS and CDR2 SASEGT. J lost 1 base, V lost 8 bases, and 7 bases had no gene match. The CDR3 consists of 14 residues. Written as DNA, the CDR3 is TGTGCCAGCGCCAGCGGGAGACTATCCTACGAGCAGTACTTC. Residues: CASASGRLSYEQYF.

With respect to this clone: Other nucleotide sequences from this sample produce the same CDR3. CDR3 in DNA: TGTGCCAGCTCCCTTGGGACGGTAAACACCGGGGAGCTGTTTTTT. The encoded protein is CASSLGTVNTGELFF. The chain has TRBV18 and TRBJ2-2, with D perhaps given as TRBD1 or TRBD2 (5 bases each). In germline, CDR1 is KGHSH, CDR2 LQKENI. Trimming took off 6 bases at V and 2 bases at J, with 13 bases between the two ends. The CDR3 is 15 residues long.

As DNA, the CDR3 is TGTGCCAGCAGGCCCGGGACTGGGGTCACAGATACGCAGTATTTT. It encodes CASRPGTGVTDTQYF. The J gene is TRBJ2-3, the V gene TRBV11-2; D may be TRBD2 (6 bases). Germline CDR1 is SGHAT and CDR2 is FQNNGV. This CDR3 spans 15 amino acids. Trimming took off 6 bases at V and 2 bases at J, with 15 bases between the two ends.

The genes are TRBV11-2 and TRBJ2-1; TRBD2 aligns across 7 bases. The CDR3 runs 14 residues. Germline V gene lookup returns CDR1 SGHAT and CDR2 FQNNGV. V was pared by 1 base and J by 4 bases, with 1 base of the junction left unmatched. CDR3 sequence reads: CASSLAGGYNEQFF. In nucleotides, the CDR3 is TGTGCCAGCAGCTTAGCGGGGGGTTACAATGAGCAGTTCTTC.

The chain links TRBV7-8 to TRBJ1-1, with D perhaps matching TRBD1 (5 bases). The CDR3 is 15 amino acids. V lost 1 base and J lost 1, with 10 bases in between. Germline CDR1 reads SGHVS; CDR2 reads FQNEAQ. CDR3 residues: CASSLGQGENTEAFF. The CDR3 bases are TGTGCCAGCAGCTTAGGGCAGGGCGAGAACACTGAAGCTTTCTTT. Filled out from reference TRBV7-8 and TRBJ1-1, the complete variable domain reads GAGVSQSPRYKVAKRGQDVALRCDPISGHVSLFWYQQALGQGPEFLTYFQNEAQLDKSGLPSDRFFAERPEGSVSTLKIQRTQQEDSAVYLCASSLGQGENTEAFFGQGTRLTVV.

The chain employs TRBV28 and TRBJ1-5; the match to TRBD1 covers 8 bases. Germline V CDR1 and CDR2: MDHEN, SYDVKM. CDR3 size: 20 residues. Trimming took 6 bases from V and 3 from J; bases not matched to a gene: 22. This CDR3 reads CASSFRGRFGFGRDNQPQHF. The CDR3 bases are TGTGCCAGCAGCTTCAGGGGGCGCTTCGGGTTCGGCCGAGACAATCAGCCCCAGCATTTT.

The sample holds many counts of this clone. The V gene is TRBV11-2, the J gene TRBJ2-2, with D possibly called TRBD1 or TRBD2 (7 bases each). CDR3 size: 16 residues. Germline V gene sequence: CDR1 SGHAT, CDR2 FQNNGV. V lost 5 bases to trimming and J lost 7 bases, with 20 bases between them. In DNA, the CDR3 is TGTGCCAGCAGCCCCGGAGGCAGGGGGAGGGTCGGGGAGCTGTTTTTT. As protein: CASSPGGRGRVGELFF. The whole variable domain, filled in from reference TRBV11-2 and TRBJ2-2, reads EAGVAQSPRYKIIEKRQSVAFWCNPISGHATLYWYQQILGQGPKLLIQFQNNGVVDDSQLPKDRFSAERLKGVDSTLKIQPAKLEDSAVYLCASSPGGRGRVGELFFGEGSRLTVL.

This rearrangement joins TRBV2 to TRBJ2-5; unclear D gene. Germline V lookup: CDR1 SNHLY, CDR2 FYNNEI. This CDR3 contains 15 residues. Trimming shortened V by 1 base and J by 6 bases, and 15 bases separated the two germline ends. The CDR3 DNA sequence: TGTGCCAGCAGTGAAGAGCTGGGTAGCAAGCAGACCCAGTACTTC. Its protein product is CASSEELGSKQTQYF.

The V gene is TRBV18, the J gene TRBJ1-2, with 8 positions matching TRBD1. Germline trimming cut 3 bases from V and 6 bases from J; bases unmatched to any gene: 6. The CDR3 runs 14 residues. Germline CDR1 reads KGHSH; CDR2 reads LQKENI. The CDR3 nucleotides are TGTGCCAGCTCACCCAATCCAGGGGGCAATGGCTACACCTTC. Translation: CASSPNPGGNGYTF. Looking up the rest from reference TRBV18 and TRBJ1-2 gives the full variable domain: NAGVMQNPRHLVRRRGQEARLRCSPMKGHSHVYWYRQLPEEGLKFMVYLQKENIIDESGMPKERFSAEFPKEGPSILRIQQVVRGDSAAYFCASSPNPGGNGYTFGSGTRLTVV.

The V and J genes are TRBV7-9 and TRBJ2-3; D is perhaps TRBD1 or TRBD2 (5 bases each). This CDR3 is 15 amino acids long. Germline CDR1 and CDR2: SEHNR and FQNEAQ (reference sequence). The ends were cut back, 4 bases at V and 0 bases at J, with 11 bases in the middle. CDR3: CASSWGWGSTDTQYF. The CDR3 DNA reads as TGTGCCAGCAGCTGGGGGTGGGGTAGCACAGATACGCAGTATTTT.

The rearrangement joins TRBV5-4 to TRBJ1-4, with TRBD1 matching 7 bases. V lost 9 bases, J lost 5 bases, and 10 bases stayed unmatched. This CDR3 is built from 14 residues. The germline CDR1 and CDR2 sequences are SGHNT and YYREEE (reference sequence). The CDR3 reads CATKPGQINEKLFF. The CDR3 DNA follows: TGTGCCACTAAACCGGGACAGATAAATGAAAAACTGTTTTTT.

The chain uses TRBV29-1 and TRBJ1-5, with 7 nucleotides matching TRBD1. The CDR3 sequence is 13 residues long. Germline V gives CDR1 SQVTM, CDR2 ANQGSEA. J gave up 6 bases and V 6 bases, and 8 bases lay outside the gene matches. CDR3 in DNA: TGCAGCGTGGGACAGATAGAGGGTCAGCCCCAGCATTTT. Translated: CSVGQIEGQPQHF.

This chain connects TRBV19 to TRBJ2-1, with D perhaps matching TRBD2 (5 bases). The V gene's germline CDR1 is LNHDA and CDR2 SQIVND (reference sequence). This CDR3 is 14 amino acids long. Trimming removed 4 bases from V and 6 bases from J, with 13 bases in between. The CDR3, as DNA: TGTGCCAGTAGTAGCGGGCTTAGTTCCAATGAGCAGTTCTTC. Residues: CASSSGLSSNEQFF. The entire variable domain, with the rest obtained from reference TRBV19 and TRBJ2-1, is as follows: DGGITQSPKYLFRKEGQNVTLSCEQNLNHDAMYWYRQDPGQGLRLIYYSQIVNDFQKGDIAEGYSVSREKKESFPLTVTSAQKNPTAFYLCASSSGLSSNEQFFGPGTRLTVL.

The rearrangement joins TRBV30 to TRBJ2-7; 8 bases align to TRBD2. Trimming took 3 bases from V and 6 from J; bases not matched to a gene: 7. Germline V gives CDR1 GTSNPN, CDR2 SVGIG (reference sequence). CDR3 length: 13 residues. This CDR3 reads CAWRPSTSGEQYF. The CDR3 DNA sequence: TGTGCCTGGAGGCCCTCCACTAGCGGCGAGCAGTACTTC.

CDR3 loop: CASSPGLAGGSQETQYF. CDR3 in DNA: TGTGCCAGCAGCCCAGGACTAGCGGGGGGATCACAAGAGACCCAGTACTTC. The V gene is TRBV11-3, the J gene TRBJ2-5; 14 bases line up with TRBD2. The CDR3 length is 17 residues. V gave up 5 bases and J gave up 2 bases; unmatched junction bases: 7. CDR1 is SGHNT, CDR2 YENEEA, per germline. Based on the CDR3 plus reference TRBV11-3 and TRBJ2-5, the full variable domain is EAGVVQSPRYKIIEKKQPVAFWCNPISGHNTLYWYLQNLGQGPELLIRYENEEAVDDSQLPKDRFSAERLKGVDSTLKIQPAELGDSAVYLCASSPGLAGGSQETQYFGPGTRLLVL.

This clone was counted only a few times. The rearrangement joins TRBV18 to TRBJ1-2; the D is unclear. Germline CDR1 and CDR2: KGHSH and LQKENI. V dropped 2 bases and J dropped 4 bases, with 8 bases sitting between them. The CDR3 is 13 residues long. The CDR3 region has the DNA TGTGCCAGCTCACCAGAGGAGGGCTATGGCTACACCTTC. Translated: CASSPEEGYGYTF.

This chain links TRBV5-1 with TRBJ2-3; a possible D gene is TRBD1 (5 bases). V lost 0 bases, J lost 1 base, and 9 bases lay in between. Per the germline V gene, CDR1 is SGHRS and CDR2 is YFSETQ. CDR3 length: 15 amino acids. The CDR3 reads CASSLEQVGTDTQYF. CDR3 DNA sequence: TGCGCCAGCAGCTTGGAACAGGTCGGCACAGATACGCAGTATTTT.

This clone has a count of ten or more. This chain joins TRBV5-5 and TRBJ2-5, with 10 bases matching TRBD2. In germline, CDR1 is SGHKS, CDR2 YYEKEE (reference sequence). Germline trimming cut 4 bases from V and 5 bases from J; bases unmatched to any gene: 20. The CDR3 totals 19 residues. CDR3 in amino acids: CASSPSLRLAGEGRETQYF. The DNA for the CDR3 is TGTGCCAGCAGCCCCTCGTTAAGGCTAGCGGGGGAAGGGAGGGAGACCCAGTACTTC.